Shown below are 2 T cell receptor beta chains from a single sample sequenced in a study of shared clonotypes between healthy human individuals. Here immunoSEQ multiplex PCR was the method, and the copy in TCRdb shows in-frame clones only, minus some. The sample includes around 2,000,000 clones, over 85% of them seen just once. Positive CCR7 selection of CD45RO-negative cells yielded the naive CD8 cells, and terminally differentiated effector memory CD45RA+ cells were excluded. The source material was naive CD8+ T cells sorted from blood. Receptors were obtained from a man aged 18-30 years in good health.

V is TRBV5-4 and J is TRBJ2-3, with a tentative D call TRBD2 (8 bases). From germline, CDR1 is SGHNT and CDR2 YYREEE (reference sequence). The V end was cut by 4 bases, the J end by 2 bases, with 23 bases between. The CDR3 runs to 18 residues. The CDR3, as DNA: TGTGCCAGCAGCACCCGGACTAGCAGGGGGAGGGACACAGATACGCAGTATTTT. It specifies CASSTRTSRGRDTDTQYF.

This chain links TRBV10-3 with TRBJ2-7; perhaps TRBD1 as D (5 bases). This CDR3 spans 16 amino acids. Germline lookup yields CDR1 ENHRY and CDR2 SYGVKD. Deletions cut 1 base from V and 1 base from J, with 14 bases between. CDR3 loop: CAISELNPGPSYEQYF. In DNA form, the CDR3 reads TGTGCCATCAGTGAGTTAAATCCAGGGCCGTCCTACGAGCAGTACTTC.